The T cell receptor beta chain described here comes from a study of T-cell memory formation after mild COVID-19. TCRdb used MiXCR to reprocess the 5' RACE reads, holding one entry per CDR3 protein. The sample has just under 150,000 distinct CDR3 sequences; over 15% are singletons. The sample holds a few counts of this clonotype. This CDR3 contains 13 residues. The germline gives CDR1 DFQATT, CDR2 SNEGSKA (reference sequence). V lost 4 bases and J lost 1, with 10 bases in between. Sample: PBMCs or a T cell subset sorted from them (not recorded which). The sequence derives from an adult woman who had mild COVID-19 (a few samples of this study predate the infection). Cell type and time point are not known. The chain employs TRBV20-1 and TRBJ1-2; tentatively, D is TRBD1 (6 bases). The CDR3 DNA is TGCAGTGCTAAGGGGGGGGATAACTATGGCTACACCTTC. This codes for CSAKGGDNYGYTF.